Listed here are 25 T cell receptor beta chains from one sample, sequenced in a study of shared clonotypes between healthy human individuals. Using immunoSEQ multiplex PCR, the repertoire was profiled, and TCRdb retains in-frame clones only, with some absent. The data show about 1.4 million clones, roughly 96% seen once. Material for sequencing was naive CD4+ T cells sorted from blood. Specified subset: CD45RA+ positively selected. These receptors came from a man under 40 in good health.

The chain is built from TRBV9 and TRBJ1-1; unclear D gene. Per the germline V gene, CDR1 is SGDLS and CDR2 is YYNGEE. The V gene lost 4 bases and the J gene lost 1 base, with 11 bases spanning the gap. CDR3 length: 14 amino acids. The CDR3 spells CASSFRASNTEAFF. The CDR3 DNA follows: TGTGCCAGCAGCTTTAGGGCATCGAACACTGAAGCTTTCTTT.

The chain uses TRBV9 and TRBJ1-2; no clear D gene. This CDR3 is 13 amino acids long. V lost 3 bases and J lost 5, with 11 bases in between. The germline gives CDR1 SGDLS, CDR2 YYNGEE. CDR3 nucleotide sequence: TGTGCCAGCAGCGCAGACCTCGGGTATGGCTACACCTTC. It specifies CASSADLGYGYTF.

V gene TRBV9 combines with J gene TRBJ2-2; the D gene could be TRBD1 or TRBD2 (6 bases each). Trimming removed 4 bases from V and 4 bases from J, with 26 bases in between. The CDR3 runs 19 residues. Germline-derived CDR1 and CDR2 are SGDLS and YYNGEE. CDR3 residues: CASSPEGTGLPRGTGELFF. The CDR3 DNA is TGTGCCAGCAGCCCCGAAGGGACTGGACTACCCAGGGGCACCGGGGAGCTGTTTTTT.

The genes are TRBV29-1 and TRBJ2-7, with unresolved D. Trimming shortened V by 3 bases and J by 2 bases, and 8 bases separated the two germline ends. The germline gives CDR1 SQVTM, CDR2 ANQGSEA. The CDR3 extends over 12 amino acids. The CDR3 protein is CSVETPTYEQYF. The CDR3 DNA sequence: TGCAGCGTTGAGACACCGACCTACGAGCAGTACTTC.

The gene calls are TRBV10-3 and TRBJ2-6, with D possibly being TRBD1 or TRBD2 (6 bases each). The CDR3 has 17 residues. CDR1 is ENHRY and CDR2 is SYGVKD in the germline V gene. Trimming shortened V by 4 bases and J by 2 bases, and 15 bases separated the two germline ends. CDR3 sequence: CAISVGGGLTGANVLTF. The CDR3 DNA follows: TGTGCCATCAGTGTTGGTGGGGGGCTAACTGGGGCCAACGTCCTGACTTTC.

This chain links TRBV6-1 with TRBJ2-3; 9 nucleotides match TRBD2. The V and J ends lost 2 bases and 14 bases, in that order; junction bases with no gene match: 8. In germline, CDR1 is MNHNS, CDR2 SASEGT. The CDR3 is 13 amino acids. CDR3 loop: CASSEPAREGPYF. CDR3 coding DNA: TGTGCCAGCAGTGAACCGGCGCGGGAGGGGCCGTATTTT.

The rearrangement uses TRBV29-1 and TRBJ2-3, with a possible D match to TRBD1 (6 bases). Trimming pared 6 bases from V and 4 bases from J, leaving 14 bases between. Per germline, CDR1 SQVTM and CDR2 ANQGSEA. This CDR3 has 13 residues. The CDR3 spells CSVQKQGADTQYF. In DNA form, the CDR3 reads TGCAGCGTCCAGAAACAGGGCGCAGATACGCAGTATTTT.

The chain recombines TRBV28 with TRBJ1-5, with D perhaps TRBD1 (6 bases). This CDR3 comprises 15 residues. CDR1 is MDHEN and CDR2 is SYDVKM in the germline V gene. Trimming took off 7 bases at V and 7 bases at J, with 20 bases between the two ends. The CDR3 DNA reads TGTGCCAGCACTCCGAGGTCAGGGGATGGACAGCCCCAGCATTTT. Residues: CASTPRSGDGQPQHF.

The V gene is TRBV5-1, the J gene TRBJ2-1; 12 bases match TRBD2. The CDR3 spans 15 residues. V dropped 3 bases and J dropped 9; count of bases not matched to a gene: 7. Germline V CDR1 and CDR2: SGHRS, YFSETQ. In DNA form, the CDR3 reads TGCGCCAGCAGCTCTAGCGGGAGGGCCTTTACTGAGCAGTTCTTC. It specifies CASSSSGRAFTEQFF.

The CDR3 DNA follows: TGTGCCAGCAGTGAAAGGGGGGAAAGGCCCCAGCATTTT. Protein sequence: CASSERGERPQHF. The gene calls are TRBV6-1 and TRBJ1-5, with a tentative D call TRBD1 (6 bases). The CDR3 length is 13 residues. V was trimmed by 2 bases and J by 9 bases, leaving 11 bases between them. The germline V gene has CDR1 MNHNS and CDR2 SASEGT.

CDR3 sequence reads: CASKNGGADTQYF. The CDR3 DNA reads TGTGCCAGCAAGAACGGGGGGGCAGATACGCAGTATTTT. The chain employs TRBV6-5 and TRBJ2-3, with 8 bases that match TRBD2. The J segment lost 4 bases and the V segment lost 7 bases, leaving 4 bases of the junction unmatched. The CDR3 is made up of 13 amino acids. Per germline, CDR1 MNHEY and CDR2 SVGAGI.

The chain uses TRBV11-2 and TRBJ2-7, with D uncertain. Deletions cut 0 bases from V and 2 bases from J, with 11 bases between. Germline assignment: CDR1 SGHAT and CDR2 FQNNGV. The CDR3 totals 15 residues. The DNA for the CDR3 is TGTGCCAGCAGCTTAGAGGCACGATCCCCCTACGAGCAGTACTTC. The encoded protein is CASSLEARSPYEQYF.

Details on this clone: The sample contains more than one DNA sequence encoding this CDR3. The J gene is TRBJ1-5, the V gene TRBV6-1, with TRBD1 as a possible D gene (5 bases). V lost 0 bases to trimming and J lost 3 bases, with 9 bases between them. CDR1 and CDR2 (germline): MNHNS, SASEGT. The CDR3 runs to 15 residues. CDR3 region: CASSEARGSNQPQHF. The CDR3 DNA reads as TGTGCCAGCAGTGAAGCGCGGGGGTCCAATCAGCCCCAGCATTTT.

V is TRBV18 and J is TRBJ2-2; unclear D gene. This CDR3 is 14 amino acids long. V was trimmed by 6 bases and J by 0 bases, leaving 8 bases between them. Germline V gives CDR1 KGHSH, CDR2 LQKENI. Here the CDR3 reads CASSRVPNTGELFF. The CDR3 region has the DNA TGTGCCAGCTCTAGGGTTCCGAACACCGGGGAGCTGTTTTTT.

The rearrangement links TRBV12-5 to TRBJ2-1; TRBD1 matches at 7 bases. The trim removed 1 base at V and 15 bases at J, leaving 3 bases unmatched. Per germline, CDR1 LGHNT and CDR2 FRNRAP. There are 11 residues in the CDR3. CDR3 DNA sequence: TGTGCTAGTGGTTTGGGGACAGGCACGTTCTTC. Translated: CASGLGTGTFF.

The chain links TRBV20-1 to TRBJ2-5; the D gene is possibly TRBD1 (6 bases). The CDR3 contains 11 residues. Germline loops: CDR1 DFQATT, CDR2 SNEGSKA (reference sequence). CDR3 nucleotide sequence: TGCAACCCTACAGGGCCCGCGGCCCAGTACTTC. This encodes CNPTGPAAQYF.

This chain links TRBV19 with TRBJ2-2; 9 positions agree with TRBD1. Germline values: CDR1 LNHDA, CDR2 SQIVND (reference sequence). There are 15 residues in the CDR3. V lost 5 bases, J lost 4 bases, and 5 bases stayed unmatched. The CDR3 DNA reads TGTGCCAGTAGTTGGGACAGGGCCGCCACCGGGGAGCTGTTTTTT. As protein: CASSWDRAATGELFF. Full variable domain (remainder filled in from reference TRBV19 and TRBJ2-2): DGGITQSPKYLFRKEGQNVTLSCEQNLNHDAMYWYRQDPGQGLRLIYYSQIVNDFQKGDIAEGYSVSREKKESFPLTVTSAQKNPTAFYLCASSWDRAATGELFFGEGSRLTVL.

CDR3: CASSELRRVAKNIQYF. The CDR3 nucleotides are TGTGCCAGCAGTGAATTGAGAAGGGTGGCCAAAAACATTCAGTACTTC. The genes are TRBV2 and TRBJ2-4, with unresolved D. Germline V gene sequence: CDR1 SNHLY, CDR2 FYNNEI. Between the trimmed V and J ends, which lost 2 bases and 1 base, there was a span of 12 bases. The CDR3 contains 16 residues.

The chain uses TRBV28 and TRBJ1-1, with D perhaps matching TRBD1 (6 bases). The CDR3 loop spans 15 amino acids. CDR1 MDHEN and CDR2 SYDVKM come from the germline V gene. Trimming removed 3 bases from V and 1 base from J, with 12 bases in between. CDR3 sequence reads: CASSLRGNTNTEAFF. DNA of the CDR3: TGTGCCAGCAGTTTGAGGGGGAATACGAACACTGAAGCTTTCTTT.

The sample holds one count of this clone. The chain combines TRBV6-5 with TRBJ2-7; 8 bases are shared with TRBD2. Germline V gives CDR1 MNHEY, CDR2 SVGAGI. The J segment lost 2 bases and the V segment lost 4 bases, leaving 4 bases of the junction unmatched. CDR3 size: 14 residues. CDR3 nucleotides: TGTGCCAGCAGTTGGTATAGCGGGGCCTACGAGCAGTACTTC. Amino acid sequence: CASSWYSGAYEQYF.

This chain's CDR3 is CASSQPGRGRGNTIYF. The CDR3, as DNA: TGCGCCAGCAGCCAACCCGGGCGGGGTAGAGGAAACACCATATATTTT. This chain connects TRBV4-1 to TRBJ1-3; the D is unclear. The germline CDR1 and CDR2 sequences are MGHRA and YSYEKL. The CDR3 spans 16 residues. V was pared by 2 bases and J by 4 bases, with 15 bases between.

Comment on this clone: The sample contains more than one DNA sequence encoding this CDR3. V gene TRBV5-1 combines with J gene TRBJ2-1; TRBD2 might be the D (5 bases). The germline V gene encodes CDR1 SGHRS and CDR2 YFSETQ. Trimming took 0 bases from V and 3 from J, leaving 10 bases between them. The length of the CDR3 is 15 residues. The CDR3 nucleotides are TGCGCCAGCAGCTTGGGGCTAGCCGACTACAATGAGCAGTTCTTC. This sequence encodes CASSLGLADYNEQFF.

Here the CDR3 DNA reads TGTGCCAGCAGCTTCGGGGGGCCACCCTCTGGAAACACCATATATTTT. Its protein is CASSFGGPPSGNTIYF. The chain combines TRBV5-4 with TRBJ1-3; D possibly corresponds to TRBD1 (6 bases). The CDR3 consists of 16 residues. Germline V gene data show CDR1 as SGHNT and CDR2 as YYREEE (reference sequence). V lost 2 bases, J lost 0 bases, and 12 bases lay in between.

The CDR3 region is CASSLMRGSYNEQFF. The CDR3 coding sequence is TGTGCCAGCAGCTTAATGAGGGGCTCCTACAATGAGCAGTTCTTC. The rearrangement links TRBV7-2 to TRBJ2-1; D is possibly TRBD1 or TRBD2 (5 bases each). The V gene's germline CDR1 is SGHTA and CDR2 FQGNSA. This CDR3 comprises 15 residues. V lost 2 bases and J lost 0, with 8 bases in between. Filled out from reference TRBV7-2 and TRBJ2-1, the complete variable domain reads GAGVSQSPSNKVTEKGKDVELRCDPISGHTALYWYRQSLGQGLEFLIYFQGNSAPDKSGLPSDRFSAERTGGSVSTLTIQRTQQEDSAVYLCASSLMRGSYNEQFFGPGTRLTVL.

With respect to this clone: Other DNA sequences in this specimen translate into the identical CDR3. The chain has TRBV5-1 and TRBJ2-7; D not resolved. Germline V lookup: CDR1 SGHRS, CDR2 YFSETQ. Trimming stripped 4 bases from V and 0 bases from J, with 8 bases between. The CDR3 has 13 amino acids. The CDR3 coding sequence is TGCGCCAGCAGCCGAGACAACTCCTACGAGCAGTACTTC. This codes for CASSRDNSYEQYF.